This T cell receptor (beta chain) was recorded in a study of blood T cell repertoires in COVID-19. Study-wide background: The samples span acute and convalescent COVID-19 from the United States, Italy and Spain. Nucleic acid was either cDNA or gDNA, and it came from T cells, B-cell-depleted T cells, or PBMCs.

As handled by the study authors: Nucleated cell counts were estimated from reference gene primer amplification. This table comes from immunoSEQ multiplex PCR, and its TCRdb copy is limited to in-frame clones, with some not included. D and trimming were read from the DNA, whereas the V and J calls and clone size are those reported in that table. This sample has around 150,000 clones, with about 88% found just once. The length of the CDR3 is 11 residues. V was clipped by 8 bases and J by 5 bases; unmatched bases: 2. The germline V gene encodes CDR1 MNHGY and CDR2 SAAAGT. This receptor was identified in a man aged 35-49 years with acute or convalescent COVID-19. Sequenced input: peripheral blood. This chain connects TRBV6-8 to TRBJ2-7; 8 positions match TRBD2. The chain's CDR3 is CASRAGDEQYF. Here the CDR3 DNA reads TGTGCCAGCCGAGCGGGGGACGAGCAGTACTTC.